Detailed here is one TCR beta chain. Antigen unknown. The data originate from a study of cytomegalovirus exposure and HLA in healthy donors. The germline gives CDR1 MNHEY, CDR2 SMNVEV (reference sequence). There are 13 residues in the CDR3. V was cut by 5 bases and J by 5 bases, with 11 bases left in between. Profiled with immunoSEQ multiplex PCR; TCRdb holds only in-frame clones, not every one. The sample records around 260,000 clones, about 90% being singletons. Broader study findings: Researchers counted around 180 TCR beta chains as cytomegalovirus-associated.

Separation from the approximately 690-subject first cohort characterized the approximately 120-subject validation cohort, to which the donors belonged. J is TRBJ2-3 and V is TRBV27; no clear D gene. The specimen sequenced was PBMCs. This clonotype originated in a woman in her twenties or thirties in good health and CMV-seronegative. The DNA of the CDR3 is TGTGCCAGCAGTGCGGATCTGGGAGATACGCAGTATTTT. It specifies CASSADLGDTQYF.